Presented here are 11 T cell receptor beta chains from one specimen sequenced in a study of graft-versus-host responses after intestinal transplantation. For these TCRs, the target antigens are not known. Some clones are missing from TCRdb's copy, which holds only in-frame ones; the method was immunoSEQ multiplex PCR. The sample holds approximately 26,000 clones, 82% seen once. Specimen: unstimulated CD4+ T cells sorted from spleen or lymph node cells, collected before intestinal transplant. The receptors come from a human donor who received an intestinal transplant.

The V and J genes are TRBV28 and TRBJ2-3; 12 bases are a match to TRBD1. The CDR3 is 17 amino acids. Germline CDR1 and CDR2: MDHEN and SYDVKM. Trimming took 2 bases from V and 5 from J; bases not matched to a gene: 8. The DNA of the CDR3 is TGTGCCAGCAGTTTACCCGGGACAGGGGGCGCGAGAGATACGCAGTATTTT. Its protein product is CASSLPGTGGARDTQYF.

The J gene is TRBJ2-1, the V gene TRBV27; 11 bases line up with TRBD2. CDR1 is MNHEY, CDR2 SMNVEV, per germline (reference sequence). This CDR3 has 17 amino acids. After removal of 5 bases from V and 0 bases from J, the junction contained 6 bases not matched to a gene. In DNA, the CDR3 is TGTGCCAGCAGTATTCGACTAGCGGGACTCTCCTACAATGAGCAGTTCTTC. Protein sequence: CASSIRLAGLSYNEQFF.

This chain links TRBV6-1 with TRBJ2-2; the D is unclear. V lost 8 bases to trimming and J lost 0 bases, with 13 bases between them. In germline, CDR1 is MNHNS, CDR2 SASEGT. The CDR3 runs to 15 residues. CDR3 residues: CASEIETANTGELFF. The CDR3 nucleotides are TGTGCCAGCGAAATAGAAACTGCGAACACCGGGGAGCTGTTTTTT.

The gene calls are TRBV10-2 and TRBJ2-1; TRBD1 matches 9 bases. The V and J ends lost 10 bases and 6 bases, in that order; junction bases with no gene match: 13. CDR3 length: 15 amino acids. CDR1 is WSHSY and CDR2 is SAAADI in the germline V gene. CDR3 in amino acids: CATGKQGAISNEQFF. DNA for the CDR3: TGCGCCACCGGAAAACAGGGGGCTATTAGCAATGAGCAGTTCTTC.

This clone was found once. The rearrangement uses TRBV5-1 and TRBJ1-3; no clear D gene. The V and J ends lost 7 bases and 8 bases respectively, with 19 bases between them. CDR3 length equals 14 residues. CDR1 is SGHRS, CDR2 YFSETQ, per germline. The CDR3 coding sequence is TGCGCCAGCTCTCCGGGCTATACTGGGGACACCATATATTTT. Protein sequence: CASSPGYTGDTIYF.

The V call is TRBV2, the J call TRBJ2-7, with D maybe TRBD2 (6 bases). Trimming removed 6 bases from V and 3 bases from J, with 12 bases in between. The CDR3 is made up of 13 amino acids. Germline V gene lookup returns CDR1 SNHLY and CDR2 FYNNEI. The CDR3 is CASRWRGLYEQYF. The CDR3 DNA reads TGTGCCAGCAGGTGGCGGGGCCTCTACGAGCAGTACTTC.

The chain links TRBV2 to TRBJ2-3, with 10 positions matching TRBD2. This CDR3 is 16 amino acids long. Unmatched junction bases numbered 11, after V lost 8 bases and J lost 3 bases. Germline loops: CDR1 SNHLY, CDR2 FYNNEI. This CDR3 is CASGLLAGGLTDTQYF. As DNA, the CDR3 is TGTGCCAGCGGTTTATTAGCGGGAGGTCTAACAGATACGCAGTATTTT.

This sequence joins TRBV6-5 and TRBJ1-1; 7 bases are a match to TRBD1. The junction had 1 base not matched to a gene; V was cut back by 2 bases and J by 4 bases. CDR1 and CDR2 (germline): MNHEY, SVGAGI. The CDR3 is 13 residues long. CDR3 coding DNA: TGTGCCAGCAGTTACAGGGGGCGCACTGAAGCTTTCTTT. Its translation: CASSYRGRTEAFF.

The chain combines TRBV2 with TRBJ2-5; 7 bases line up with TRBD2. The CDR3 is made up of 14 amino acids. V lost 6 bases and J lost 7; bases outside the gene matches: 11. The germline gives CDR1 SNHLY, CDR2 FYNNEI. The CDR3, as DNA: TGTGCCAGCAGACTCCCAGGGTGGGGGGGGACCCAGTACTTC. Translating it yields CASRLPGWGGTQYF.

The rearrangement uses TRBV7-9 and TRBJ1-3; D unresolved. V was pared by 1 base and J by 0 bases, with 10 bases between. In germline, CDR1 is SEHNR, CDR2 FQNEAQ (reference sequence). CDR3 length: 16 residues. CDR3 residues: CASSLGVILSGNTIYF. The CDR3 nucleotides are TGTGCCAGCAGCTTAGGAGTAATCCTCTCTGGAAACACCATATATTTT.

This chain joins TRBV7-2 and TRBJ2-5; 7 positions match TRBD2. Germline V gives CDR1 SGHTA, CDR2 FQGNSA. The CDR3 totals 14 residues. With V trimmed by 1 base and J by 3 bases, 2 bases remained unmatched. CDR3 amino acids: CASSLGLAEETQYF. The CDR3 DNA is TGTGCCAGCAGCTTAGGACTAGCCGAAGAGACCCAGTACTTC. The variable domain in full, completed from reference TRBV7-2 and TRBJ2-5, reads GAGVSQSPSNKVTEKGKDVELRCDPISGHTALYWYRQSLGQGLEFLIYFQGNSAPDKSGLPSDRFSAERTGGSVSTLTIQRTQQEDSAVYLCASSLGLAEETQYFGPGTRLLVL.